This T cell receptor (beta chain) is drawn from a study of shared clonotypes between healthy human individuals. Points on this clone: What it binds is unknown.

Deletions cut 4 bases from V and 3 bases from J, with 4 bases between. The germline gives CDR1 SGHTA, CDR2 FQGNSA. The CDR3 sequence is 11 residues long. The study, taken as a whole, reports: Donor scarcity curtailed the genetic and exposure-history diversity represented herein. Sorted-subset samples were not fully sequenced, rarefaction indicated.

Assay used: immunoSEQ multiplex PCR; TCRdb lists only in-frame clones, some missing. The data hold 600,000 to 750,000 clones, with roughly 91% observed a single time. Sample: memory CD8+ T cells from PBMCs. Subset meaning: CD45RO+ cells pooled with CCR7-negative TemRA cells. The chain employs TRBV7-2 and TRBJ2-7; unclear D gene. This sequence originates from a man aged 18 to 30 in good health. Some clones in this sample may be carry-over from other donors' samples. As DNA, the CDR3 is TGTGCCAGCAGCTACCTCTACGAGCAGTACTTC. Its translation is CASSYLYEQYF.